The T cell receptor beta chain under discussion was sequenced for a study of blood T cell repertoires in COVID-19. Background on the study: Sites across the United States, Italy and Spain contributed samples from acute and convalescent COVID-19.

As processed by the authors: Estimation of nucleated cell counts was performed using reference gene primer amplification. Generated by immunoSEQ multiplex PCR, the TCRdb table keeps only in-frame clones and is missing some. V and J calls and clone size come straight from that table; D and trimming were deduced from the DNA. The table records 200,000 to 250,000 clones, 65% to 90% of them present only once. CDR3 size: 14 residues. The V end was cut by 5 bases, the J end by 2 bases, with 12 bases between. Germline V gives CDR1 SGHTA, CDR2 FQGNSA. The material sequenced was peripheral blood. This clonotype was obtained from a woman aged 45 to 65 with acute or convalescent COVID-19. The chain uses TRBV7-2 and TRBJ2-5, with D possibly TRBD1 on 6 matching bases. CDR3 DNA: TGTGCCAGCAGCGCAAGACAGGTACAAGAGACCCAGTACTTC. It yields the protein CASSARQVQETQYF.